This TCR beta chain came from a study of T cell repertoires in cytomegalovirus infection. V was trimmed by 1 base and J by 3 bases, leaving 7 bases between them. The CDR3 sequence is 14 residues long. From germline, CDR1 is SGHTA and CDR2 FQGNSA. This clonotype has just a few counts. One entry per CDR3 protein, called by TCRdb with MiXCR from the reads. The sample lists about 100,000 distinct CDR3 sequences, less than 25% occurring once. The sample comprised CD8+ T cells from PBMCs. The J gene is TRBJ2-1, the V gene TRBV7-2, with TRBD2 as a possible D gene (6 bases). This receptor was obtained from a human donor in good health (CMV status not recorded). Some clones in this sample may be carry-over from other donors' samples. This chain's CDR3 is CASSLGGNYNEQFF. CDR3 nucleotide sequence: TGTGCCAGCAGCTTAGGCGGGAACTACAATGAGCAGTTCTTC.